This TCR beta chain was identified in a study of T cells in Graves' hyperthyroidism and ophthalmopathy. This clonotype showed up many times. Using RNA transcripts as the source, TCR beta CDR3 regions were amplified. Researchers ran a first-round RT-PCR on the TCR CDR3 using the HTBI primer set. TCRdb re-analysed the multiplex PCR reads in MiXCR, keeping a single row per CDR3 protein. The sample records fewer than 250,000 distinct CDR3 sequences, around 24% being singletons. J gave up 6 bases and V 3 bases, and 11 bases lay outside the gene matches. Germline CDR1 is SGHNT and CDR2 is YENEEA. The length of the CDR3 is 16 residues. Patients having uncontrolled infection, another autoimmune disease, pregnancy or lactation were not included.

The sample comprised blood. The TCR comes from a woman between 35 and 50 years old with Graves' ophthalmopathy. This chain connects TRBV11-3 to TRBJ2-7; 10 bases match TRBD1. The CDR3 is CASSFLGQGPSGEQYF. The CDR3 DNA reads TGTGCCAGCAGCTTCTTGGGACAGGGGCCCTCCGGCGAGCAGTACTTC.